This TCR beta chain is from a study of shared clonotypes between healthy human individuals. Study information: CD4 naive and CD4 memory each took three plates per donor, while CD8 naive took two and CD8 memory one.

Study-level results: Relative to clonotypes present in all four donors, those not shared had lower generation probabilities.

This CDR3 is 14 amino acids long. Losses at the gene ends were 4 bases for V and 5 bases for J; bases not matched to a gene: 7. In germline, CDR1 is SGHTS, CDR2 YDEGEE. Assay runs were performed at deep level. Researchers divided each subset's genomic DNA evenly across several immunoSEQ plates. Some clones are missing from TCRdb's copy, which holds only in-frame ones; the method was immunoSEQ multiplex PCR. The sample holds more than 500,000 clones, about 95% seen once. Regarding this clone: The antigen is undetermined.

CD45RO negativity and positive selection for CCR7 defined naive CD8 cells, a population that excluded terminally differentiated effector memory CD45RA+ cells. Sequencing used naive CD8+ T cells sorted from blood. This sequence joins TRBV5-8 and TRBJ1-2, with 8 bases matching TRBD1. This receptor was identified in a woman younger than 45 in good health. The CDR3 DNA reads as TGTGCCAGCAGCCCTGGACAGGGCTATTATGGCTACACCTTC. Protein product: CASSPGQGYYGYTF.